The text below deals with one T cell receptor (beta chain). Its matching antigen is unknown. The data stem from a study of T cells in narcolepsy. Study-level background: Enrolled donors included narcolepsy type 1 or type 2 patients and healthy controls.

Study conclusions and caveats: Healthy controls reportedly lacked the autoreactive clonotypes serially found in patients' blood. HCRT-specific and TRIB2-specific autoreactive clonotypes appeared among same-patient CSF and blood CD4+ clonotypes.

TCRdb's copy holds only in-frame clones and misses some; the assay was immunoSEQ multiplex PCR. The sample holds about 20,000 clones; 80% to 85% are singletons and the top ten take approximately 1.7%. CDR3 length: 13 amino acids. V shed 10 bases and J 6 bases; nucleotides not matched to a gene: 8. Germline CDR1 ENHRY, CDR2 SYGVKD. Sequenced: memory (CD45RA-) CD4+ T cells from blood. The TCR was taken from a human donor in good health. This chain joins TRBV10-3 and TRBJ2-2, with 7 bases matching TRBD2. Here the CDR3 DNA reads TGTGCCACCCGGGAGGAGGGCCCCGGGGAGCTGTTTTTT. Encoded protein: CATREEGPGELFF.